The clone carrying this T cell receptor beta chain was recorded only once. Its matching antigen is unknown. The sample is drawn from a study of graft-versus-host responses after intestinal transplantation. For the study at large: The recipients all started with anti-thymocyte globulin induction and then took tacrolimus and steroids for two to four years.

CDR1 and CDR2 from the germline V gene are SGHVS and FNYEAQ. The V end was cut by 1 base, the J end by 9 bases, with 13 bases between. The CDR3 extends over 15 amino acids. Using immunoSEQ multiplex PCR, the repertoire was profiled, and TCRdb retains in-frame clones only, with some absent. The table includes under 100,000 clones, 85% to 95% detected once. General study results and limits: GvH clones were identified in recipient marrow, with some first appearing in ileum or blood.

The chain couples TRBV7-6 to TRBJ1-6; a possible D gene is TRBD1 (5 bases). This clonotype was obtained from a human donor who was the organ donor for an intestinal transplant. Sequences were derived from unstimulated CD4+ T cells sorted from spleen or lymph node cells, sampled before transplant. As DNA, the CDR3 is TGTGCCAGCAGCTTAGGGGGGGGTTATGTTTCACCCCTCCACTTT. Translation: CASSLGGGYVSPLHF. Supplemented by reference TRBV7-6 and TRBJ1-6, the full variable domain reads GAGVSQSPRYKVTKRGQDVALRCDPISGHVSLYWYRQALGQGPEFLTYFNYEAQQDKSGLPNDRFSAERPEGSISTLTIQRTEQRDSAMYRCASSLGGGYVSPLHFGNGTRLTVT.